A single sample is the source of the 9 T cell receptor beta chains below, sequenced in a study of early T cells in non-severe SARS-CoV-2 infection. TCRdb independently ran MiXCR on the 5' RACE reads; one entry per CDR3 protein. This sample has some 83,000 distinct CDR3 sequences, with more than 9% found just once. The sample here was whole blood, taken at baseline. These receptors originate from an adult who was a healthcare worker with PCR-confirmed SARS-CoV-2 infection or an uninfected control (not recorded which).

The gene calls are TRBV7-2 and TRBJ1-5; no definite D call. The length of the CDR3 is 15 residues. V lost 5 bases to trimming and J lost 0 bases, with 11 bases between them. The V gene's germline CDR1 is SGHTA and CDR2 FQGNSA. CDR3 loop: CASSRTTYSNQPQHF. The CDR3 nucleotides are TGTGCCAGCAGCCGGACGACTTATAGCAATCAGCCCCAGCATTTT.

J is TRBJ1-4 and V is TRBV30; 9 positions match TRBD1. Germline CDR1 GTSNPN, CDR2 SVGIG (reference sequence). The CDR3 consists of 14 residues. Germline trimming cut 2 bases from V and 9 bases from J; bases unmatched to any gene: 7. The CDR3 loop reads CAWSPRDRDQKLFF. In nucleotides, the CDR3 is TGTGCCTGGAGTCCTCGGGACAGGGATCAAAAACTGTTTTTT.

This rearrangement joins TRBV11-2 to TRBJ2-1; 9 bases match TRBD2. J lost 7 bases, V lost 5 bases, and 6 bases had no gene match. The germline CDR1 and CDR2 sequences are SGHAT and FQNNGV. The CDR3 totals 14 residues. CDR3 nucleotide sequence: TGTGCCAGCAGCGTGGGACTAGCTGGGAATGAGCAGTTCTTC. Its protein product is CASSVGLAGNEQFF.

There are a few counts of this clonotype. The V gene is TRBV9, the J gene TRBJ1-6; D is uncertain. Trimming removed 1 base from V and 9 bases from J, with 11 bases in between. Germline lookup yields CDR1 SGDLS and CDR2 YYNGEE. The CDR3 totals 14 residues. Here the CDR3 reads CASSVNDMVSPLHF. In nucleotides, the CDR3 is TGTGCCAGCAGCGTAAATGACATGGTTTCACCCCTCCACTTT.

This clonotype was recorded once. The chain couples TRBV30 to TRBJ2-3; possibly TRBD2 for D (7 bases). The CDR3 loop spans 14 amino acids. Germline CDR1 and CDR2: GTSNPN and SVGIG (reference sequence). V gave up 7 bases and J gave up 4 bases, with 18 bases separating them. CDR3 sequence: CAYPRGGRSDTQYF. CDR3 bases: TGTGCCTACCCCAGGGGCGGGAGATCAGATACGCAGTATTTT.

The rearrangement uses TRBV19 and TRBJ1-2; 7 positions agree with TRBD1. The V and J ends lost 4 bases and 0 bases, in that order; junction bases with no gene match: 5. There are 15 residues in the CDR3. The germline CDR1 and CDR2 sequences are LNHDA and SQIVND (reference sequence). CDR3: CASSTRQGANYGYTF. CDR3 sequence (DNA): TGTGCCAGTAGTACCCGACAGGGAGCTAACTATGGCTACACCTTC.

The chain recombines TRBV5-1 with TRBJ1-4; D is ambiguous. V was trimmed by 2 bases and J by 6 bases, leaving 11 bases between them. CDR1 and CDR2 from the germline V gene are SGHRS and YFSETQ. The CDR3 covers 14 residues. DNA of the CDR3: TGCGCCAGCAGCTTTTCCGGTCAGGATGAAAAACTGTTTTTT. Translation gives CASSFSGQDEKLFF.

This clonotype appeared a single time. V is TRBV3-1 and J is TRBJ2-5, with no clear D. This CDR3 is built from 15 residues. V shed 2 bases and J shed 1 base, with 11 bases lying between them. The germline gives CDR1 LGHDT, CDR2 YNNKEL (reference sequence). Here the CDR3 DNA reads TGTGCCAGCAGCCAATCCGGCAGACCCCAAGAGACCCAGTACTTC. It translates to CASSQSGRPQETQYF.

With respect to this clonotype: The junction shows a germline mismatch at one end, possibly a read error. This chain links TRBV6-5 with TRBJ2-5, with 7 nucleotides matching TRBD2. This CDR3 region has 12 residues. Germline V gene sequence: CDR1 MNHEY, CDR2 SVGAGI. CDR3 nucleotides: TGTGCCAGCAGTCGTGCGGGGGAGATCCAGTACTTC. Translation: CASSRAGEIQYF.